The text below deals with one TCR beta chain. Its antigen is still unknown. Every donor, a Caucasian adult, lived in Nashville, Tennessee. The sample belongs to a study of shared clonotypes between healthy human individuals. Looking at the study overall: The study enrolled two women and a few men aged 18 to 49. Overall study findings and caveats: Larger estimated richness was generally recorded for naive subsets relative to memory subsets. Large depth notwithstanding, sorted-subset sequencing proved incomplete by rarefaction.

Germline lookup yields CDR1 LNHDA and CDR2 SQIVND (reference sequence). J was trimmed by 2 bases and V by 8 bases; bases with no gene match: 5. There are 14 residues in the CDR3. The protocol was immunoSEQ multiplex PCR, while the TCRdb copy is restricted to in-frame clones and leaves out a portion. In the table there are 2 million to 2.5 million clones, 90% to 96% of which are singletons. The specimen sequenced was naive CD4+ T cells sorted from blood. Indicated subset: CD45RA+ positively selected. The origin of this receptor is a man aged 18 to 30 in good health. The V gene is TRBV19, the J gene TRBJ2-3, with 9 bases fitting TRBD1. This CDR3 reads CASRDRGDTDTQYF. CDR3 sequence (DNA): TGTGCCAGTCGTGACAGGGGGGACACAGATACGCAGTATTTT.